The entry below gives a single T cell receptor beta chain sequence along with its context. What it binds is not known. This entry belongs to a study of human T cells and chemical hapten exposure. Time point reported: pre-sensitization, week 0. This sample's treatment: therapeutic diphenylcyclopropenone sensitization with weekly scalp DPC. Patch tests were applied only after blood draws. Notes on the study in general: Sensitization with DPC brought no change to TCRs above 1 in 1000 in frequency.

TCRdb called the RACE reads again in MiXCR, with one record for every CDR3 protein. This table has 250,000 or so distinct CDR3 sequences, about 8.6% appearing once. The specimen comprised whole blood, sampled in connection with sensitization to the hapten diphenylcyclopropenone (DPC). This clonotype was sampled from a woman aged 40 to 49 with alopecia areata. Some clones in this sample may be carry-over from other donors' samples.

CDR3 bases: TGCGCCAGCAGCCAAGATCTGGGAGGGGTAGACTATGGCTACACCTTC. As protein: CASSQDLGGVDYGYTF. The genes are TRBV4-3 and TRBJ1-2, with D possibly matching TRBD1 (5 bases). The CDR3 contains 16 residues. Per germline, CDR1 LGHNA and CDR2 YSLEER. V shed 0 bases and J shed 3 bases, with 14 bases lying between them.